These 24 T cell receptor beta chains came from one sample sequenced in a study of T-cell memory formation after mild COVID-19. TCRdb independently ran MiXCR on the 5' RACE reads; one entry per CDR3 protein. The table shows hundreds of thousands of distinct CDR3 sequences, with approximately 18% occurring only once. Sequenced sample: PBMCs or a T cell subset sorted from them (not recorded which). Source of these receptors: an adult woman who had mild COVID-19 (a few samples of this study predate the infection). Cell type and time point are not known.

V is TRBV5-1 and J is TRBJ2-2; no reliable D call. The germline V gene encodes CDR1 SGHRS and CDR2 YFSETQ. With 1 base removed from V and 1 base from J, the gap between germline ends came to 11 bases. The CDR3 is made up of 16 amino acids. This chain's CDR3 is CASSLNYGLNTGELFF. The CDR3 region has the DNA TGCGCCAGCAGCTTGAATTATGGTTTGAACACCGGGGAGCTGTTTTTT.

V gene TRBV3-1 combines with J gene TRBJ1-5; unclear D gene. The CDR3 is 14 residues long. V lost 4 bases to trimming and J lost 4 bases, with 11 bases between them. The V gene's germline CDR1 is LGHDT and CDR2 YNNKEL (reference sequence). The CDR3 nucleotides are TGTGCCAGCAGCCCCTCCCTCGGGAATCAGCCCCAGCATTTT. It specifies CASSPSLGNQPQHF.

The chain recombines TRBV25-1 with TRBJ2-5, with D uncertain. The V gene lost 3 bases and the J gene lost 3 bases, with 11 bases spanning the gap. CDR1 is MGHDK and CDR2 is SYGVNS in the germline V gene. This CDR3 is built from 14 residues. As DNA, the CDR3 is TGTGCCAGCAGTGATTCTCCAAGCAAAGAGACCCAGTACTTC. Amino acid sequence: CASSDSPSKETQYF.

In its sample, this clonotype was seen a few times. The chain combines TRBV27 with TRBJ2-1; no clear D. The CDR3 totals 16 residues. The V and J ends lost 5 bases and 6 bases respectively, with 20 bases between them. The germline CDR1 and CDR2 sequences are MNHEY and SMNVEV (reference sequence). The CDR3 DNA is TGTGCCAGCAGTCTCTCGTCCGGGTTCCTAGGCAATGAGCAGTTCTTC. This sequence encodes CASSLSSGFLGNEQFF.

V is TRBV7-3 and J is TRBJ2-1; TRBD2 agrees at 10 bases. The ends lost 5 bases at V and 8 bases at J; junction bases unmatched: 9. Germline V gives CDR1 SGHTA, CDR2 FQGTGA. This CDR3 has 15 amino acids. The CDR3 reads CASSLGLAATHEQFF. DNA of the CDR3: TGTGCCAGCAGCCTAGGACTAGCGGCCACTCATGAGCAGTTCTTC.

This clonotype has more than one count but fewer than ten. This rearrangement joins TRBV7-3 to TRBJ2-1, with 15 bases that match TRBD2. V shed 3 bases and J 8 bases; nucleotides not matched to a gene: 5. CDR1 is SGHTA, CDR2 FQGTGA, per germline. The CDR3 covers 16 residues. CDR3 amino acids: CASSLGGLAGGDEQFF. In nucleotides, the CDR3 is TGTGCCAGCAGCTTGGGGGGACTAGCGGGAGGCGATGAGCAGTTCTTC.

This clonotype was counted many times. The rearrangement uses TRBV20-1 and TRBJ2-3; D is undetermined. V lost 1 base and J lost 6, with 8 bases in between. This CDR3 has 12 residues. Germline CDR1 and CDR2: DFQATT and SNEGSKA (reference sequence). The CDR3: CSARGVADTQYF. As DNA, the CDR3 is TGCAGTGCTAGAGGAGTTGCGGATACGCAGTATTTT.

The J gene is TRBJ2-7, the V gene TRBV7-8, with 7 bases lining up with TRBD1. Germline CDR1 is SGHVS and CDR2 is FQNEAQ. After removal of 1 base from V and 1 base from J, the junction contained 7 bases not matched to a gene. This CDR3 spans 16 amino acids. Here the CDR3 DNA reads TGTGCCAGCAGCTTAGAACGACAGGGATTGTCCTACGAGCAGTACTTC. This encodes CASSLERQGLSYEQYF.

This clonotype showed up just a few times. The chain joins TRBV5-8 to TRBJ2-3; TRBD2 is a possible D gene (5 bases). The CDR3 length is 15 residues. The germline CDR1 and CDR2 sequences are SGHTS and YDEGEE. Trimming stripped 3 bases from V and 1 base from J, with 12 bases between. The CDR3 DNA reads TGTGCCAGCAGCTGGCCCGCGGGCCGCACAGATACGCAGTATTTT. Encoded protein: CASSWPAGRTDTQYF.

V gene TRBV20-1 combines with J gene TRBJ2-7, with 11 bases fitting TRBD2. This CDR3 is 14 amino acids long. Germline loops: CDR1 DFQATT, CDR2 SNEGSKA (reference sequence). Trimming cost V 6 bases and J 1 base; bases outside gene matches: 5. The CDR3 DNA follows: TGCAGTGCCGGGACTAGCGGACTGTCCTACGAGCAGTACTTC. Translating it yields CSAGTSGLSYEQYF.

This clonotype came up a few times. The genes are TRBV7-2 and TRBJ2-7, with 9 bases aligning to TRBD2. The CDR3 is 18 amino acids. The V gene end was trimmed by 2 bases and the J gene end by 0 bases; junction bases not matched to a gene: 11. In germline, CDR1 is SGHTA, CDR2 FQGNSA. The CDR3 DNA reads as TGTGCCAGCAGCTTAATCAGCGGGAGGACCCCCAGCTCCTACGAGCAGTACTTC. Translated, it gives CASSLISGRTPSSYEQYF.

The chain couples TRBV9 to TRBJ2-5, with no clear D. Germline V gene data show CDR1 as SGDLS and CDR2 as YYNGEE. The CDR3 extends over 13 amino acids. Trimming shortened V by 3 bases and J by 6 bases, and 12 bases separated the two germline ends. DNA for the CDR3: TGTGCCAGCAGCGAGGACCTAGACCAGACCCAGTACTTC. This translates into CASSEDLDQTQYF.

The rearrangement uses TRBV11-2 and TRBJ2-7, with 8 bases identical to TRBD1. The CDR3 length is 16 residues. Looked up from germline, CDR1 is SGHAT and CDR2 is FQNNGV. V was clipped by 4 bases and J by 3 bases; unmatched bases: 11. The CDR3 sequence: CASSSVRDRTYYEQYF. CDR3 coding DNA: TGTGCCAGCAGCTCTGTCCGGGACAGGACCTACTACGAGCAGTACTTC. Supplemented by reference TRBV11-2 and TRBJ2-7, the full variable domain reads EAGVAQSPRYKIIEKRQSVAFWCNPISGHATLYWYQQILGQGPKLLIQFQNNGVVDDSQLPKDRFSAERLKGVDSTLKIQPAKLEDSAVYLCASSSVRDRTYYEQYFGPGTRLTVT.

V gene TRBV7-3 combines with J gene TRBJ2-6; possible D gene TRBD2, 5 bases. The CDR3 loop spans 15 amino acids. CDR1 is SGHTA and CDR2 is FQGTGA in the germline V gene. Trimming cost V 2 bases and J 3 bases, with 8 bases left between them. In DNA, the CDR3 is TGTGCCAGCAGCTTAGACGGGATTGGGGCCAACGTCCTGACTTTC. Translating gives CASSLDGIGANVLTF.

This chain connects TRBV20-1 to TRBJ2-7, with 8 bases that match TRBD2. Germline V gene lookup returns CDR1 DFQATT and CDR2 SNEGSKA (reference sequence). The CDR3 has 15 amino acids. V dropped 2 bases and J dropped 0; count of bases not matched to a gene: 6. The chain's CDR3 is CSARPTGGPSYEQYF. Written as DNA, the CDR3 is TGCAGTGCTAGACCCACGGGGGGGCCCTCCTACGAGCAGTACTTC.

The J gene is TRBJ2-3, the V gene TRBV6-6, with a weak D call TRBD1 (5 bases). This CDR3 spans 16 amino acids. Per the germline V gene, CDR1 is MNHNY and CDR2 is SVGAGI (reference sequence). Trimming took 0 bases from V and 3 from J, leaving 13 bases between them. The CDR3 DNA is TGTGCCAGCAGTTACTCGATCAGGGCTGAGACAGATACGCAGTATTTT. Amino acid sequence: CASSYSIRAETDTQYF.

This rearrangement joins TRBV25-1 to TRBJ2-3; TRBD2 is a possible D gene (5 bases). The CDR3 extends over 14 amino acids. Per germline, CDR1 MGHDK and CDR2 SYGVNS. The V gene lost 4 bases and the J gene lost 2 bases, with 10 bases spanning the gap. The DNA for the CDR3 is TGTGCCAGCAGTGTAGCTAGCCTCACAGATACGCAGTATTTT. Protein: CASSVASLTDTQYF.

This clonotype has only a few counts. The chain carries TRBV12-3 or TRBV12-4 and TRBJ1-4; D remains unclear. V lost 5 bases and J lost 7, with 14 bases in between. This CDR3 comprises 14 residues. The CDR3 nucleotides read TGTGCCAGCAGTCTCCAAACGTCAGCTGAAAAACTGTTTTTT. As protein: CASSLQTSAEKLFF.

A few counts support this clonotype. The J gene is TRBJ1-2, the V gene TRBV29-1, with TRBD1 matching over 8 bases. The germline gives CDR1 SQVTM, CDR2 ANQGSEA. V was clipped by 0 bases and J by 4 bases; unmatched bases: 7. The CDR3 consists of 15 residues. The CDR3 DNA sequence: TGCAGCGTTGAAGAACGAAGGACAGGGTCCTATGGCTACACCTTC. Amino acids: CSVEERRTGSYGYTF. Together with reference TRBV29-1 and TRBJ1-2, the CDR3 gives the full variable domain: SAVISQKPSRDICQRGTSLTIQCQVDSQVTMMFWYRQQPGQSLTLIATANQGSEATYESGFVIDKFPISRPNLTFSTLTVSNMSPEDSSIYLCSVEERRTGSYGYTFGSGTRLTVV.

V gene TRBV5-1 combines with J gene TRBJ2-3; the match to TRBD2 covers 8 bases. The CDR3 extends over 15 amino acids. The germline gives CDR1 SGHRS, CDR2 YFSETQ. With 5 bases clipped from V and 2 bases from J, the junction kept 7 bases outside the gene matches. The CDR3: CASRTAGGPTDTQYF. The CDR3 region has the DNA TGCGCCAGCAGAACCGCGGGGGGACCCACAGATACGCAGTATTTT. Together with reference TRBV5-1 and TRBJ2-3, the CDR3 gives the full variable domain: KAGVTQTPRYLIKTRGQQVTLSCSPISGHRSVSWYQQTPGQGLQFLFEYFSETQRNKGNFPGRFSGRQFSNSRSEMNVSTLELGDSALYLCASRTAGGPTDTQYFGPGTRLTVL.

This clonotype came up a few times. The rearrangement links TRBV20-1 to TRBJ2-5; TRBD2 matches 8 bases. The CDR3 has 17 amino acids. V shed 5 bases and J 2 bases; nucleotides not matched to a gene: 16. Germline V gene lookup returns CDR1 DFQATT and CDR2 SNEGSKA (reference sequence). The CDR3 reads CSAGTILGLAGQETQYF. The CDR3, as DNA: TGCAGTGCTGGAACGATTCTCGGGCTAGCGGGTCAAGAGACCCAGTACTTC.

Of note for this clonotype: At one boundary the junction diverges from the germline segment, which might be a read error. CDR3 nucleotide sequence: TGTGCCAGCAGTGTATACGGGGGACCCACCTGGGAGCTGTTTTTT. Protein: CASSVYGGPTWELFF. This chain uses TRBV6-1 with TRBJ2-2; D may be TRBD2 (6 bases). Germline loops: CDR1 MNHNS, CDR2 SASEGT. The length of the CDR3 is 15 residues.

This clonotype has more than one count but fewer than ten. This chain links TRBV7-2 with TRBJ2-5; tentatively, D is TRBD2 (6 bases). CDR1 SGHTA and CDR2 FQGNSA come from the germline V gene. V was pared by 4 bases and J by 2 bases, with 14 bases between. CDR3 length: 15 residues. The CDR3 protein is CASSSGLTRQETQYF. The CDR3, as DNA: TGTGCCAGCAGCTCCGGACTAACCCGACAAGAGACCCAGTACTTC. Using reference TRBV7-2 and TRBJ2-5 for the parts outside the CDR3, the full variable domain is GAGVSQSPSNKVTEKGKDVELRCDPISGHTALYWYRQSLGQGLEFLIYFQGNSAPDKSGLPSDRFSAERTGGSVSTLTIQRTQQEDSAVYLCASSSGLTRQETQYFGPGTRLLVL.

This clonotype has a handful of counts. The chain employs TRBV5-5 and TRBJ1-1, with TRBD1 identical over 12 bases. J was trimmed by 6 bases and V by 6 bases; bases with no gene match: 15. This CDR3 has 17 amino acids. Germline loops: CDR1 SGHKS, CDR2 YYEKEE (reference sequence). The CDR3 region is CASNSPGQGADSAEAFF. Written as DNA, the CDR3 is TGTGCCAGCAACTCACCGGGACAGGGGGCGGACAGTGCTGAAGCTTTCTTT.